This TCR beta chain was sequenced during a study of regulatory T cells in long-lasting Graves disease. Study-level findings and limits: Exclusively peripheral blood, rather than thyroid tissue, was studied. Newly diagnosed disease favored TRBV20-1 and TRBJ2-1 over persistent disease.

Details on this clonotype: The antigen is unknown. A read error may be the cause here, since a much bigger clone is one base away.

Time point meaning: newly diagnosed GD, antithyroid drugs for less than 3 months. PBMC-derived RNA was used for the TCR library. Construction of the TCR beta libraries employed iRepertoire HTBI primers in conjunction with Arm-PCR of CDR3 regions. MiXCR was run by TCRdb on the multiplex PCR reads, yielding one entry per CDR3 protein. The sample contains hundreds of thousands of distinct CDR3 sequences, 15% to 20% of which appear only once. V lost 5 bases and J lost 2; bases outside the gene matches: 5. CDR1 is SNHLY, CDR2 FYNNEI, per germline. This CDR3 is 15 amino acids long. These sequences were also reported in another study, on T cells in Graves' hyperthyroidism and ophthalmopathy. Per that paper: First-round RT-PCR targeting the TCR CDR3 was performed with the HTBI primer set.

The clonotype was recovered from a man aged 18 to 30 with Graves disease. The sample consisted of peripheral blood mononuclear cells (PBMCs), taken at new diagnosis, from a patient treated with antithyroid drugs. J is TRBJ2-1 and V is TRBV2; 8 positions match TRBD2. CDR3 DNA sequence: TGTGCCAGCAGTAAAAGCGGGAGCCCCTACAATGAGCAGTTCTTC. It translates to CASSKSGSPYNEQFF.